One T cell receptor beta chain is described in this entry. No antigen is known for it. This specimen comes from a study of a mutant IDH1 vaccine in newly diagnosed glioma. Overall study: The vaccination schedule gave patients eight doses in weeks 1, 3, 5, 7, 11, 15, 19 and 23. First vaccine doses came 4-6 weeks after radiotherapy alone, or with temozolomide cycles. Study observations and caveats: Pseudoprogression showed no apparent link to changes in top peripheral T cell clonotypes.

Trimming shortened V by 1 base and J by 5 bases, and 17 bases separated the two germline ends. Germline CDR1 reads SGHTA; CDR2 reads FQGNSA. The CDR3 extends over 16 amino acids. Time point reported: week 11, during vaccination. Topical imiquimod accompanied each vaccine dose, which consisted of 300 ug of mutant IDH1 20-mer peptide. The repertoire was sequenced with immunoSEQ multiplex PCR; TCRdb's copy has only in-frame clones and lacks some. The sample consists of fewer than 45,000 clones, 84% of them appearing once. Sequencing was performed on PBMCs, taken from a glioma patient whose treatment included an IDH1 peptide vaccine. The origin of this receptor is a man between 35 and 55 years old with glioma. The chain has TRBV7-2 and TRBJ2-5; a weak D match, TRBD2 (5 bases). For the CDR3, the DNA is TGTGCCAGCAGCTTAGGAGTGATCGAGGGCTTGGAGACCCAGTACTTC. As protein: CASSLGVIEGLETQYF.